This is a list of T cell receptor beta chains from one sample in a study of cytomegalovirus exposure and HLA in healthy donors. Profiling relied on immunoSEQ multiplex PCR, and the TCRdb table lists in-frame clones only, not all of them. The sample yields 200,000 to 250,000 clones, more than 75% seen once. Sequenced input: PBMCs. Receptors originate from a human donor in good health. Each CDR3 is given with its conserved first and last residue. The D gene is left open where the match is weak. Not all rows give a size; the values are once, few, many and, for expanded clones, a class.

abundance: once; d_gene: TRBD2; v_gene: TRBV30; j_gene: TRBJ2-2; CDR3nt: TGTGCCTGGATAGGTACGTCGCCACTTCCTAGCGGGAGTCGCGCCGGGGAGCTGTTTTTT; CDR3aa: CAWIGTSPLPSGSRAGELFF
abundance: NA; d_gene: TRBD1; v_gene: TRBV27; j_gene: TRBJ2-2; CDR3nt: TGTGCCAGCAGTTCTCCGGACAGGGCCGGGGAGCTGTTTTTT; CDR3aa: CASSSPDRAGELFF
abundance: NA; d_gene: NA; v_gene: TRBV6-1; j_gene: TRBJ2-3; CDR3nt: TGTGCCAGCAGTGAATGGAGAGGTGAACATAGCACAGATACGCAGTATTTT; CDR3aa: CASSEWRGEHSTDTQYF
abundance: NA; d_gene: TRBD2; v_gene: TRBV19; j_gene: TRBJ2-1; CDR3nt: TGTGCCAGTAGTATAGATCCACTAGCGGATTACAATGAGCAGTTCTTC; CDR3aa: CASSIDPLADYNEQFF
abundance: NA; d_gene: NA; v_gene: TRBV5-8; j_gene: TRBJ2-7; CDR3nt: TGTGCCAGCAACCCGGATGGTAGACTCTACGAGCAGTACTTC; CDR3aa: CASNPDGRLYEQYF
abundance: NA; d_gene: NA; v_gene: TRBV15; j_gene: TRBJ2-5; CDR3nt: TGTGCCACCAGCAGACCCGGGAACCGAGAGACCCAGTACTTC; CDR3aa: CATSRPGNRETQYF
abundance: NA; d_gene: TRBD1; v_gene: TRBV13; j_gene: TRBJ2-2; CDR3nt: TGTGCCAGCAGCAACCGGGACAGGGGGAACGGGGAGCTGTTTTTT; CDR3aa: CASSNRDRGNGELFF
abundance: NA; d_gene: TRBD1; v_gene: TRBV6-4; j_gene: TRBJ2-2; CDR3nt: TGTGCCAGCAGTGCCACACAGGGGTCCGGGGAGCTGTTTTTT; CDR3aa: CASSATQGSGELFF
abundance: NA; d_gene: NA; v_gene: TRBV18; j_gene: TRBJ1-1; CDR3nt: TGTGCCAGCTCACCGTTGGGAGGGAATAGCGACACTGAAGCTTTCTTT; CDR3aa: CASSPLGGNSDTEAFF
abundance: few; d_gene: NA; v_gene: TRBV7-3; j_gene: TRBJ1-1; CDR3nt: TGTGCCAGCAGCAAACAGGGTGGGAGCACTGAAGCTTTCTTT; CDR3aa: CASSKQGGSTEAFF
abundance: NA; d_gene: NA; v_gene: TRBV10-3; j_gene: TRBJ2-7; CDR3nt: TGTGCCATCAGCGCACTAAAAGGACATCCCGGGCCTTACGAGCAGTACTTC; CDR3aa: CAISALKGHPGPYEQYF
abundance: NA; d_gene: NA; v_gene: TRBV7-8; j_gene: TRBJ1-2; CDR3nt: TGTGCCAGCAGCTTCTCCGGGACAAGGAACTATGGCTACACCTTC; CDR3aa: CASSFSGTRNYGYTF
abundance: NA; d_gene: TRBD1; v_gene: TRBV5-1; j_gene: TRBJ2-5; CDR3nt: TGCGCCAGCAGCCCCGACGACAGGGGCATACGAGAGACCCAGTACTTC; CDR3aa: CASSPDDRGIRETQYF
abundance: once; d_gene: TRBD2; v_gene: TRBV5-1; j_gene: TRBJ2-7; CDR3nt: TGCGCCAGCAGCTTTCGCTCGCTAGCGGGAGGGCCCATTTACGAGCAGTACTTC; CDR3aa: CASSFRSLAGGPIYEQYF
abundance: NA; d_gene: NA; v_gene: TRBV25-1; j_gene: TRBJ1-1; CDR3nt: TGTGCCAGCAGTGACGTCCCACAGGGTCGACTCATCACTGAAGCTTTCTTT; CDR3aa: CASSDVPQGRLITEAFF
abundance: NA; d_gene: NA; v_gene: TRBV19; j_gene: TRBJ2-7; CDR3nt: TGTGCCAGTAGTATAGTGGGGACAAGTTACGAGCAGTACTTC; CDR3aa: CASSIVGTSYEQYF
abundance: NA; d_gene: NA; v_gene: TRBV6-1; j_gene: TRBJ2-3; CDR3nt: TGTGCCAGCAGAGATTGGCGGGCTAGCACAGATACGCAGTATTTT; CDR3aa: CASRDWRASTDTQYF
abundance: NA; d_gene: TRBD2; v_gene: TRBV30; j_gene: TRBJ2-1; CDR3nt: TGTGCCTGGAGTGTCATTCGGGGGGATAAGCAGTTCTTC; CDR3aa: CAWSVIRGDKQFF
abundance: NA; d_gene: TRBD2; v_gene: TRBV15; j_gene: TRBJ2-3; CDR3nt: TGTGCCACCAGCAGAGTTCGCGGGAGGGCCATAGATACGCAGTATTTT; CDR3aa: CATSRVRGRAIDTQYF
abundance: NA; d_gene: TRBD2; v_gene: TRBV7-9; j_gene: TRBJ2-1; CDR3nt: TGTGCCAGCAGCTTAAATGTAGCGGGACCCTACAATGAGCAGTTCTTC; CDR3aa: CASSLNVAGPYNEQFF
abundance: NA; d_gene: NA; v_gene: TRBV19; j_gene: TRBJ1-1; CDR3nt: TGTGCCAGTAGTACCTTCGGGGTAATCCCACGGTCCGGAACTGAAGCTTTCTTT; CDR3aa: CASSTFGVIPRSGTEAFF
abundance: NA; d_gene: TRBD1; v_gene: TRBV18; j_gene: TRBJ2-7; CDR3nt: TGTGCCAGCTCACCACCGAATTCCCGTACAGGGGACGGGTACGAGCAGTACTTC; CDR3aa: CASSPPNSRTGDGYEQYF
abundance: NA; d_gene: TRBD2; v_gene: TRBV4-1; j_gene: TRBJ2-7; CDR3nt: TGCGCCAGCAGCCAAGTACTAGCGGGAGTAGTAAATGAGCAGTACTTC; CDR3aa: CASSQVLAGVVNEQYF
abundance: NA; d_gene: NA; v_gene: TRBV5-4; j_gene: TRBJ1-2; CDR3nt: TGTGCCAGCAGCCCACGGTCTTTGTCTAACTATGGCTACACCTTC; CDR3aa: CASSPRSLSNYGYTF
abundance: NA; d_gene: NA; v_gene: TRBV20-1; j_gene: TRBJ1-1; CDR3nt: TGCAGTGCTAACGCATGGCCCCAAGCTTTCTTT; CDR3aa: CSANAWPQAFF
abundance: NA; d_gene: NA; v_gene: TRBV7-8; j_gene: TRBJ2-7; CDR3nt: TGTGCCAGCAGCTTAGTTCTGGGCACGTACGAGCAGTACTTC; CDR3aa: CASSLVLGTYEQYF
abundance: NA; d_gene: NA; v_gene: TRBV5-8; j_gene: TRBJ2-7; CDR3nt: TGTGCCAGCAGCTTGGCGTCCGGGGTTAGAAGCTACGAGCAGTACTTC; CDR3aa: CASSLASGVRSYEQYF
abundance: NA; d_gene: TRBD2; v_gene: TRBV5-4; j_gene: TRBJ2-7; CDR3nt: TGTGCCAGCAGCTTAAAAAGCGGGAGGGCCTCCTACGAGCAGTACTTC; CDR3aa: CASSLKSGRASYEQYF
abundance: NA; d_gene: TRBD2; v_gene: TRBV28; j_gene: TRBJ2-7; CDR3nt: TGTGCCAGCAGCTACGGGGGGGGAAGCTACGAGCAGTACTTC; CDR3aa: CASSYGGGSYEQYF
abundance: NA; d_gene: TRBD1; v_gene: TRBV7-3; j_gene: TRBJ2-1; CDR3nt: TGTGCCAGCAGCCCTGGCCAGGGGGCAGGGGAGCAGTTCTTC; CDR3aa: CASSPGQGAGEQFF
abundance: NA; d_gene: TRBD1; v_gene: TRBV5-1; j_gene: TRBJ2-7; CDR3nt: TGCGCCAGCAGCGCGGGACAGGGGGCCTACGAGCAGTACTTC; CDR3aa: CASSAGQGAYEQYF
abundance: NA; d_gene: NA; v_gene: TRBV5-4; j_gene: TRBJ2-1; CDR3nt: TGTGCCAGCAGCTGGGCTAGCGCCGAGCAGTTCTTC; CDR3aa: CASSWASAEQFF
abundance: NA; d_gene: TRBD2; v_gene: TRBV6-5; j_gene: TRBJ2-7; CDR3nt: TGTGCCAGCAGTTACGTAGGGACTACCAAGTCCTACGAGCAGTACTTC; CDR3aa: CASSYVGTTKSYEQYF
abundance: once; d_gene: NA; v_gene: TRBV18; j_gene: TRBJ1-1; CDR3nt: TGTGCCAGCTCACCATCCCGGGGGAACACTGAAGCTTTCTTT; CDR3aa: CASSPSRGNTEAFF
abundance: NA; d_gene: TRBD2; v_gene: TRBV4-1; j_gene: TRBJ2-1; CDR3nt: TGCGCCAGCAGCCAAGAGTCGGCAGCGGGGGGGCCAGGGAATGAGCAGTTCTTC; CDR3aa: CASSQESAAGGPGNEQFF
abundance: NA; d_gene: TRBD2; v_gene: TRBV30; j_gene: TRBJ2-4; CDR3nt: TGTGCCTGGAGTGGGGGGGTAGCGGGGCTGGGGATAGCCAAAAACATTCAGTACTTC; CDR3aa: CAWSGGVAGLGIAKNIQYF
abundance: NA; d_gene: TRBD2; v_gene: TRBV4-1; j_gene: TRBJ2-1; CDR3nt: TGCGCCAGCAAGGGTGGGACTAGCAATAAGCGGTTCTTC; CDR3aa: CASKGGTSNKRFF
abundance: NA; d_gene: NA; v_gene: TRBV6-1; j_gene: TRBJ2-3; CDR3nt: TGTGCCAGCAGTGAAGCTATGGGGAGTCCAATCACAGATACGCAGTATTTT; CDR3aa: CASSEAMGSPITDTQYF
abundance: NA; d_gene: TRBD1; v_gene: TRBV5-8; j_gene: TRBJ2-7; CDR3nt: TGTGCCAGCAGCTCGCAGGGGGAAGGATCCTACGAGCAGTACTTC; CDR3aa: CASSSQGEGSYEQYF
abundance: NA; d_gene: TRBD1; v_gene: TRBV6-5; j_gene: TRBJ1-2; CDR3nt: TGTGCCAGCAGTTACTCCAACAGGGGGTATGGCTACACCTTC; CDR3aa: CASSYSNRGYGYTF
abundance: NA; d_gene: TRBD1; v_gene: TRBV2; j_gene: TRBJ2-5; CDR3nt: TGTGCCAGCGTACAGGGACAGGGAGAGACCCAGTACTTC; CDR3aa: CASVQGQGETQYF
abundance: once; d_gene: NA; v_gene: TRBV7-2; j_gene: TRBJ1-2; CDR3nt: TGTGCCAGCAGCAGGCGGGGGGCGGAGTATGGCTACACCTTC; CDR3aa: CASSRRGAEYGYTF
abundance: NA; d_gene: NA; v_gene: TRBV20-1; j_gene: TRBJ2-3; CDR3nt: TGCAGTGGGTTACCGGGACTTTTAGAGTATTTT; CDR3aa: CSGLPGLLEYF
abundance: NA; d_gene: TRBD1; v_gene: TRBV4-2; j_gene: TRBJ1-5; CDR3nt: TGTGCCAGCAGCCAGACAGGGTTGAACAATCAGCCCCAGCATTTT; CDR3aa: CASSQTGLNNQPQHF
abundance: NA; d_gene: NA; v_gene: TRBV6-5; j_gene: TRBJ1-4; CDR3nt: TGTGCCAGCAGCAGAAGAGGTGAAAAACTGTTTTTT; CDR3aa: CASSRRGEKLFF
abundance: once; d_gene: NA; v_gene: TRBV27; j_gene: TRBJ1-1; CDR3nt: TGTGCCAGCAGTTTTTCTAGGGGGATGAACACTGAAGCTTTCTTT; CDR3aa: CASSFSRGMNTEAFF
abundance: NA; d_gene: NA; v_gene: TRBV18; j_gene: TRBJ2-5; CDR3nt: TGTGCCAGCTCACCGATCTGGGGGGGCGAGACCCAGTACTTC; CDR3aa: CASSPIWGGETQYF
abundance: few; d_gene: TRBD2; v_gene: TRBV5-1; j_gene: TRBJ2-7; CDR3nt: TGCGCCAGCAGCTTGAGTCTAGCGGGGACCTACGAGCAGTACTTC; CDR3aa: CASSLSLAGTYEQYF
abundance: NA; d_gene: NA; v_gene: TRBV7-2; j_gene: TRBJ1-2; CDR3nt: TGTGCCAGCAGCACAGATGGCTACACCTTC; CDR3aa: CASSTDGYTF
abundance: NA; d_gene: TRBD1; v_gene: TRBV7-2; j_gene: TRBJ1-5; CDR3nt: TGTGCCAGCAGTGGGACAGGGTTAAGCAATCAGCCCCAGCATTTT; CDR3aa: CASSGTGLSNQPQHF
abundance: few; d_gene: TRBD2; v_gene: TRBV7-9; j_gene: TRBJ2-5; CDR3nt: TGTGCCAGCAGCTCTAGACTAGCGGGAGGACAAGAGACCCAGTACTTC; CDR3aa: CASSSRLAGGQETQYF
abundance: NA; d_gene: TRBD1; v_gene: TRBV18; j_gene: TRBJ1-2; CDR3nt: TGTGCCAGCTCACCCGGGACAGGGGGCAACTATGGCTACACCTTC; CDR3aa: CASSPGTGGNYGYTF
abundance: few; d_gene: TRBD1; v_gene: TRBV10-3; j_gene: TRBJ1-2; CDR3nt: TGTGCCACCAGCCGGGACAGTCTCCAAACGGGCTATGGCTACACCTTC; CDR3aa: CATSRDSLQTGYGYTF
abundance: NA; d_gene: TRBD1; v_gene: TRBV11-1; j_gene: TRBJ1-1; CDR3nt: TGTGCCAGCAGTTTAACAGGGGGAACTGAAGCTTTCTTT; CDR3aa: CASSLTGGTEAFF
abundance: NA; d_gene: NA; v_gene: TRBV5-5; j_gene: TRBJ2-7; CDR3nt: TGTGCCAGCAGCTTGGGTGTCCAGGGGGGTGACGAGCAGTACTTC; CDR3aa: CASSLGVQGGDEQYF
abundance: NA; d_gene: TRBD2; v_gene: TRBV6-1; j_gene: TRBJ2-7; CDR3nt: TGTGCCAGCAGAGAATTGGGACTAGGATTGGGCGAGCAGTACTTC; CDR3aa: CASRELGLGLGEQYF
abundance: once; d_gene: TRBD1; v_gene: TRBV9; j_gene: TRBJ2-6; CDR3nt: TGTGCCAGCAGCCCCCTGGACAGGGGGTCTGGGGCCAACGTCCTGACTTTC; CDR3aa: CASSPLDRGSGANVLTF
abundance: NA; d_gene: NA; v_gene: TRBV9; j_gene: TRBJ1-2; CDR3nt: TGTGCCAGCAGCGTAACAGGGAAGCACTATGGCTACACCTTC; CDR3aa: CASSVTGKHYGYTF
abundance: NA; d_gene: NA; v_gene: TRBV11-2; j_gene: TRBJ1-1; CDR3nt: TGTGCCAGCAGCTTAGATCTAGGCGGTGGGACTGAAGCTTTCTTT; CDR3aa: CASSLDLGGGTEAFF